These T cell receptor beta chains were read from a single sample in a study of cytomegalovirus exposure and HLA in healthy donors. Libraries were prepared by immunoSEQ multiplex PCR; TCRdb keeps only in-frame clonotypes and omits some of them. The sample has around 50,000 clones. Sequencing input: PBMCs. The origin of the receptors is a woman aged 50 to 65 in good health and CMV-seropositive. CDR3s include the opening cysteine and the closing phenylalanine or tryptophan. Each record gives: J gene, D gene, V gene, CDR3 DNA, CDR3 protein. The D gene is left open where the match is weak.

TRBJ1-2,NA,TRBV5-5,TGTGCCAGCAGCTTGACCAGGGTCAACTATGGCTACACCTTC,CASSLTRVNYGYTF
TRBJ1-1,NA,TRBV2,TGTGCCAGCAGTGTCGGGGATGCGAACACTGAAGCTTTCTTT,CASSVGDANTEAFF
TRBJ2-7,TRBD2,TRBV6-6,TGTGCCAGCAGTTTGGGACTAGCGGGTACCTACGAGCAGTACTTC,CASSLGLAGTYEQYF
TRBJ1-1,NA,TRBV4-1,TGCGCCAGCAGTCCCCCCGGGATGGATGCTTTCTTT,CASSPPGMDAFF
TRBJ2-5,NA,TRBV30,TGTGCCTGGAACCGGGCGGGACAGCAAGAGACCCAGTACTTC,CAWNRAGQQETQYF
TRBJ1-1,NA,TRBV10-3,TGTGCCATCAGTGAGTCGACGACAGTAGTCCTGAAGATGTGGGTGAACACTGAAGCTTTCTTT,CAISESTTVVLKMWVNTEAFF
TRBJ2-7,TRBD2,TRBV7-2,TGTGCCAGCAGCACGAAGGGTGGGACTACCAACTACGAGCAGTACTTC,CASSTKGGTTNYEQYF
TRBJ1-5,NA,TRBV30,TGTGCCTGGAGTCTTCAACAGGGAAGAAATCAGCCCCAGCATTTT,CAWSLQQGRNQPQHF
TRBJ2-7,TRBD2,TRBV28,TGTGCCAGCACCCCGCCCGGGGGGGGGCCAGAGCAGTACTTC,CASTPPGGGPEQYF
TRBJ2-2,TRBD1,TRBV9,TGTGCCAGCAGATCAGACAGGGCCACCGGGGAGCTGTTTTTT,CASRSDRATGELFF
TRBJ2-7,TRBD1,TRBV23-1,TGCGCCAGCAGTCAATCGGGGACAGGGGGAAACCCAACCTCCTACGAGCAGTACTTC,CASSQSGTGGNPTSYEQYF
TRBJ1-2,TRBD1,TRBV9,TGTGCCAGCAGCACCCGGACAGGGGGACCCTATGGCTACACCTTC,CASSTRTGGPYGYTF
TRBJ2-4,TRBD2,TRBV7-2,TGTGCCAGCAGCCTCTCTAGCGGGGGGATAGCCAAAAACATTCAGTACTTC,CASSLSSGGIAKNIQYF
TRBJ1-5,NA,TRBV19,TGTGCCAGTAGTAGACAGGACAATCAGCCCCAGCATTTT,CASSRQDNQPQHF
TRBJ2-3,TRBD1,TRBV9,TGTGCCAGCACCTTCGGGCAGGGGGCGTCCCGACGTACAGATACGCAGTATTTT,CASTFGQGASRRTDTQYF
TRBJ1-5,TRBD1,TRBV6-4,TGTGCCCCGGGACAGGGCAATCAGCCCCAGCATTTT,CAPGQGNQPQHF
TRBJ1-1,NA,TRBV30,TGTGCCTGGAGTGGGGGGAGGCTGAACACTGAAGCTTTCTTT,CAWSGGRLNTEAFF
TRBJ2-1,NA,TRBV30,TGTGCCTGGAGTGTACAAGCGGCAACCTACAATGAGCAGTTCTTC,CAWSVQAATYNEQFF
TRBJ2-3,NA,TRBV11-2,TGTGCCAGCAGCTTTGGTGGGGGCCAAATATCGCAGTATTTT,CASSFGGGQISQYF
TRBJ2-2,TRBD1,TRBV5-1,TGCGCCAGCAGCTTGGGGACAGGGGCCGGGGAGCTGTTTTTT,CASSLGTGAGELFF
TRBJ2-3,TRBD1,TRBV4-2,TGTGCCAGCAGCCAATTCACAGGGGGCGGTTCTGGCACAGATACGCAGTATTTT,CASSQFTGGGSGTDTQYF
TRBJ2-7,NA,TRBV7-9,TGTGCCAGCAGCTTAAGACAGCCGGTTTACGAGCAGTACTTC,CASSLRQPVYEQYF
TRBJ2-7,NA,TRBV4-1,TGCGCCAGCAGCCAAGAGGGGGGTGCGGGAATCACCTACGAGCAGTACTTC,CASSQEGGAGITYEQYF
TRBJ2-5,NA,TRBV5-1,TGCGCCAGCAGCCCGGGACACGTAGAGACCCAGTACTTC,CASSPGHVETQYF
TRBJ1-1,NA,TRBV27,TGTGCCAGCAGTTCCGGAGGGTGGGGAGCTTTCTTT,CASSSGGWGAFF
TRBJ1-4,NA,TRBV5-1,TGCGCCAGCAGCAGCGGTGCAACTAATGAAAAACTGTTTTTT,CASSSGATNEKLFF
TRBJ2-7,TRBD2,TRBV5-1,TGCGCCAGCAGCCCCCAGCCCAGCGGGGGAGCCTACGAGCAGTACTTC,CASSPQPSGGAYEQYF
TRBJ2-2,TRBD2,TRBV4-3,TGCGCCAGCAGGCACCAGCGGGAGAACGGGGAGCTGTTTTTT,CASRHQRENGELFF
TRBJ2-3,TRBD2,TRBV27,TGTGCCAGCAGTATGGGGACTAACACAGATACGCAGTATTTT,CASSMGTNTDTQYF
TRBJ1-2,TRBD1,TRBV25-1,TGTGCCAGCCGACAGGGACGTGGCTACACCTTC,CASRQGRGYTF
TRBJ2-3,NA,TRBV6-7,TGTGCCAGCAGTTATGAACCACTCACAGATACGCAGTATTTT,CASSYEPLTDTQYF
TRBJ2-1,NA,TRBV16,TGTGCCAGCAGCCAATCGTACCAGCGTAATGAGCAGTTCTTC,CASSQSYQRNEQFF
TRBJ1-2,NA,TRBV5-4,TGTGCCAGCAGCTTGGGGGGCGCGGACTATGGCTACACCTTC,CASSLGGADYGYTF
TRBJ1-5,NA,TRBV4-1,TGCGCCAGCAGCCAAGCCGGCAATCAGCCCCAGCATTTT,CASSQAGNQPQHF
TRBJ1-2,NA,TRBV19,TGTGCCAGTAGAGAGGGGAGGACTAACTATGGCTACACCTTC,CASREGRTNYGYTF
TRBJ1-1,NA,TRBV19,TGTGCCAGTAGTATTACCCCGGACAGTGAAGCTTTCTTT,CASSITPDSEAFF
TRBJ2-1,TRBD2,TRBV9,TGTGCCAGCAGCACCGGACTAGCCGGGTACAATGAGCAGTTCTTC,CASSTGLAGYNEQFF
TRBJ1-3,TRBD1,TRBV29-1,TGCAGCGTTGATACCAACCAGGGGGCTGGAAACACCATATATTTT,CSVDTNQGAGNTIYF
TRBJ1-4,NA,TRBV5-1,TGCGCCAGCAGCTTGAGGGGGGGGAGGGGAGCAACTAATGAAAAACTGTTTTTT,CASSLRGGRGATNEKLFF
TRBJ2-7,TRBD1,TRBV19,TGTGCCAGTAGTATAGAGGGGACAGGTTCCTACGAGCAGTACTTC,CASSIEGTGSYEQYF
TRBJ1-5,NA,TRBV4-1,TGCGCCAGCAGCCAAGTCTCGCCGGGGGATCAGCCCCAGCATTTT,CASSQVSPGDQPQHF
TRBJ2-1,TRBD2,TRBV5-5,TGTGCCAGCAGCTCCCTAGCGGGTTTCTACAATGAGCAGTTCTTC,CASSSLAGFYNEQFF
TRBJ2-1,TRBD2,TRBV6-4,TGTGCCAGCAGCAACCTGGCTAGCGGGTACAATGAGCAGTTCTTC,CASSNLASGYNEQFF
TRBJ2-5,NA,TRBV7-9,TGTGCCAGCAGCTTAGGAGGGGGCGGGAAAGAGACCCAGTACTTC,CASSLGGGGKETQYF
TRBJ1-4,TRBD1,TRBV18,TGTGCCAGCTCCCCAGGGGGGGGAGAAAAACTGTTTTTT,CASSPGGGEKLFF
TRBJ1-5,TRBD1,TRBV2,TGTGCCAGCAGTCCCGACAGGGGATTCAATCAGCCCCAGCATTTT,CASSPDRGFNQPQHF
TRBJ2-7,TRBD1,TRBV5-6,TGTGCCAGCAGCTTGGGAAGGGACAGGGGGGACTTC,CASSLGRDRGDF
TRBJ1-3,NA,TRBV11-2,TGTGCCAGCAGCTTAGATATGGGAGGTGGAAACACCATATATTTT,CASSLDMGGGNTIYF